This is a list of T cell receptor beta chains from one sample in a study of blood T cell repertoires in COVID-19. Clones were read by immunoSEQ multiplex PCR, and TCRdb kept only the in-frame ones, dropping some. The table lists about 140,000 clones, around 87% of them singletons. The specimen was peripheral blood. The source is a woman aged 55-69 years with active COVID-19. The conserved cysteine and the conserved F or W are not part of the CDR3 here.

CDR3: SVEQGTDTQY
V: TRBV29-1

CDR3: ASSLGIPMGSGSWQF
V: TRBV7-9

CDR3: ASSQELAVNTEAF
V: TRBV4-2

CDR3: ASSSGGAEKLF
V: TRBV12-3/TRBV12-4

CDR3: ASSQGQMNTEAF
V: TRBV4-1

CDR3: ASSVTSGRIYNEQF
V: TRBV9

CDR3: ASSQKTGLYEQY
V: TRBV4-1

CDR3: ASSLSSRPGGYNEQF
V: TRBV7-2

CDR3: ASSPGQGWGQPQH
V: TRBV7-2

CDR3: ASSSTSGSFNEQY
V: TRBV11-2

CDR3: ASSPSHPAGGNNSPLH
V: TRBV18

CDR3: ATSERGISTDTQY
V: TRBV24-1

CDR3: ASSSFEQY
V: TRBV28

CDR3: ASSLNREYEQF
V: TRBV27

CDR3: ASGAIQETQY
V: TRBV6-5

CDR3: ASSPRTGFGYT
V: TRBV27

CDR3: ASSLGTRGNGYT
V: TRBV5-1

CDR3: ASSPNPRAGANVLT
V: TRBV3-1/TRBV3-2

CDR3: ASTPQGAYNEQF
V: TRBV27

CDR3: ASSQAPRNNEQF
V: TRBV4-1

CDR3: ASSTGQGGYNEQF
V: TRBV19

CDR3: ASSRFTSGSFQSYNEQF
V: TRBV7-9

CDR3: ATSREGITGTTLYEQY
V: TRBV15

CDR3: ASSPAGISNQPQH
V: TRBV28

CDR3: ASSLATSGSYNEQF
V: TRBV7-2

CDR3: ASSLFWGGPGELF
V: TRBV11-2

CDR3: ASSWARELSETQY
V: TRBV3-1/TRBV3-2

CDR3: ASSSPDPRRQF
V: TRBV6-5

CDR3: SAGTARNTEAF
V: TRBV29-1

CDR3: ASSLVGTGSYEQY
V: TRBV11-2

CDR3: ASSHVYAYNEQF
V: TRBV7-8

CDR3: ASSSSWTGGLSPLH
V: TRBV7-2

CDR3: AISEFLATHPSYEQY
V: TRBV10-3

CDR3: ASSGDPGGSGELF
V: TRBV10-2

CDR3: ASSLESGFGYT
V: TRBV7-9

CDR3: ASSLMTGTSSSYNSPLH
V: TRBV27

CDR3: ASNPQGDGETQY
V: TRBV27

CDR3: ASSFPQETQY
V: TRBV11-1

CDR3: ATSLAGGSAF
V: TRBV19

CDR3: ASVQEVTDTQY
V: TRBV12-3/TRBV12-4

CDR3: ASLPNGGGYGYT
V: TRBV30